The 17 T cell receptor beta chains in this list originate from one sample, sequenced in a study of CD8 T cells in Susac syndrome. Reverse transcription used roughly 0.5 to 1 ug RNA and random hexamers. MiXCR, applied by TCRdb to the immunoSEQ multiplex PCR reads, yields one record per CDR3 protein. The sample holds about 150,000 distinct CDR3 sequences, 95% seen once. Sequences were obtained from CD4+ T cells from PBMCs. These receptors all come from a human donor with Susac syndrome.

In its sample, this clonotype was seen a few times. This chain links TRBV12-3 or TRBV12-4 with TRBJ2-1; tentatively, D is TRBD1 or TRBD2 (5 bases each). V shed 0 bases and J shed 5 bases, with 11 bases lying between them. The length of the CDR3 is 15 residues. The chain's CDR3 is CASSLAGVANNEQFF. In DNA form, the CDR3 reads TGTGCCAGCAGTTTAGCGGGGGTGGCGAACAATGAGCAGTTCTTC.

This chain connects TRBV28 to TRBJ2-6; TRBD1 matches 8 bases. Germline V CDR1 and CDR2: MDHEN, SYDVKM. The CDR3 totals 18 residues. V dropped 5 bases and J dropped 2; count of bases not matched to a gene: 11. CDR3 sequence (DNA): TGTGCCAGCAGTCGGACAGGGATTAGATTGGCTGGGGCCAACGTCCTGACTTTC. It codes for CASSRTGIRLAGANVLTF.

This chain connects TRBV7-6 to TRBJ2-3, with 7 nucleotides matching TRBD1. This CDR3 comprises 18 residues. The junction had 13 bases not matched to a gene; V was cut back by 1 base and J by 3 bases. The germline V gene encodes CDR1 SGHVS and CDR2 FNYEAQ. CDR3 loop: CASSLEVGRAGGTDTQYF. In DNA form, the CDR3 reads TGTGCCAGCAGCTTAGAAGTTGGGCGGGCAGGGGGTACAGATACGCAGTATTTT.

This chain uses TRBV20-1 with TRBJ2-3, with 15 positions matching TRBD2. Germline loops: CDR1 DFQATT, CDR2 SNEGSKA (reference sequence). With V trimmed by 3 bases and J by 1 base, 5 bases remained unmatched. The CDR3 is 17 amino acids. The CDR3 DNA sequence: TGCAGTGCTAGTGGGACTAGCGGGGGGATGGGCACAGATACGCAGTATTTT. Its translation: CSASGTSGGMGTDTQYF.

This clonotype was seen just once. The chain recombines TRBV5-1 with TRBJ2-5; 11 nucleotides agree with TRBD2. With 4 bases clipped from V and 6 bases from J, the junction kept 11 bases outside the gene matches. The CDR3 has 16 residues. Per the germline V gene, CDR1 is SGHRS and CDR2 is YFSETQ. The CDR3 reads CASSGGTSGFMKTQYF. CDR3 nucleotide sequence: TGCGCCAGCAGCGGCGGGACTAGCGGATTCATGAAGACCCAGTACTTC.

The chain carries TRBV9 and TRBJ2-5, with no clear D. Trimming took off 3 bases at V and 0 bases at J, with 18 bases between the two ends. CDR3 length: 17 amino acids. Per the germline V gene, CDR1 is SGDLS and CDR2 is YYNGEE. CDR3 bases: TGTGCCAGCAGCGCACTTGCTAGGCCCTCCTACCAAGAGACCCAGTACTTC. Amino acids: CASSALARPSYQETQYF.

The V call is TRBV4-1, the J call TRBJ2-3; D call uncertain. The V gene's germline CDR1 is MGHRA and CDR2 YSYEKL. Trimming pared 4 bases from V and 4 bases from J, leaving 15 bases between. The CDR3 is 15 residues long. The CDR3 DNA sequence: TGCGCCAGCAGCCGAAACCGCGTCCGCGCAGATACGCAGTATTTT. Translation gives CASSRNRVRADTQYF.

The rearrangement links TRBV29-1 to TRBJ1-1, with unresolved D. V dropped 5 bases and J dropped 1 base, with 8 bases sitting between them. The length of the CDR3 is 12 residues. Per germline, CDR1 SQVTM and CDR2 ANQGSEA. As DNA, the CDR3 is TGCAGCGTTCGGACGGAGAACACTGAAGCTTTCTTT. This encodes CSVRTENTEAFF.

The chain couples TRBV20-1 to TRBJ2-7; perhaps TRBD1 as D (7 bases). This CDR3 has 13 amino acids. The ends were cut back, 5 bases at V and 2 bases at J, with 13 bases in the middle. CDR1 and CDR2 (germline): DFQATT, SNEGSKA (reference sequence). CDR3: CSAGGGTAYEQYF. CDR3 nucleotide sequence: TGCAGTGCTGGAGGCGGGACAGCCTACGAGCAGTACTTC.

The V call is TRBV25-1, the J call TRBJ1-5, with TRBD1 matching over 8 bases. The CDR3 runs to 17 residues. Unmatched junction bases numbered 12, after V lost 4 bases and J lost 4 bases. The germline V gene encodes CDR1 MGHDK and CDR2 SYGVNS. For the CDR3, the DNA is TGTGCCAGCAGTGCGGCAGGGGGCCTCCCTGGAAATCAGCCCCAGCATTTT. Protein sequence: CASSAAGGLPGNQPQHF.

The chain combines TRBV29-1 with TRBJ1-2, with D maybe TRBD1 (5 bases). Germline loops: CDR1 SQVTM, CDR2 ANQGSEA. V was cut by 4 bases and J by 4 bases, with 16 bases left in between. The CDR3 has 14 residues. The CDR3 DNA sequence: TGCAGCGTTGTCGGGGGTGAGGATAGCTATGGCTACACCTTC. It codes for CSVVGGEDSYGYTF.

The V call is TRBV6-5, the J call TRBJ1-2; perhaps TRBD1 as D (6 bases). CDR1 is MNHEY and CDR2 is SVGAGI in the germline V gene. CDR3 size: 13 residues. V lost 5 bases, J lost 4 bases, and 11 bases lay in between. The CDR3 protein is CASSNGQIYGYTF. Here the CDR3 DNA reads TGTGCCAGCAGTAACGGACAGATCTATGGCTACACCTTC.

V gene TRBV9 combines with J gene TRBJ2-2; a possible D gene is TRBD1 (5 bases). Germline V gene data show CDR1 as SGDLS and CDR2 as YYNGEE. CDR3 length equals 16 residues. The V end was cut by 4 bases, the J end by 0 bases, with 13 bases between. The DNA of the CDR3 is TGTGCCAGCAGCCAGGGAAGGCGGACGAACACCGGGGAGCTGTTTTTT. Its translation is CASSQGRRTNTGELFF.

This rearrangement joins TRBV3-1 to TRBJ1-1, with no clear D. The V end was cut by 6 bases, the J end by 2 bases, with 13 bases between. In germline, CDR1 is LGHDT, CDR2 YNNKEL (reference sequence). The CDR3 totals 14 residues. This chain's CDR3 is CASSLAGGNTEAFF. CDR3 nucleotide sequence: TGTGCCAGCAGTCTCGCTGGAGGCAACACTGAAGCTTTCTTT. Full variable domain (rest looked up from reference TRBV3-1 and TRBJ1-1): DTAVSQTPKYLVTQMGNDKSIKCEQNLGHDTMYWYKQDSKKFLKIMFSYNNKELIINETVPNRFSPKSPDKAHLNLHINSLELGDSAVYFCASSLAGGNTEAFFGQGTRLTVV.

The rearrangement links TRBV10-3 to TRBJ1-1; possibly TRBD1 for D (6 bases). This CDR3 contains 14 residues. Germline V gene data show CDR1 as ENHRY and CDR2 as SYGVKD. Trimming shortened V by 2 bases and J by 1 base, and 8 bases separated the two germline ends. The CDR3 DNA sequence: TGTGCCATCAGTGAGAGGGGGACGAACACTGAAGCTTTCTTT. Encoded protein: CAISERGTNTEAFF.

The chain uses TRBV11-2 and TRBJ2-7; either TRBD1 or TRBD2 may supply D (5 bases each). There are 16 residues in the CDR3. V was clipped by 6 bases and J by 2 bases, with 20 bases between them. From germline, CDR1 is SGHAT and CDR2 FQNNGV. CDR3 in DNA: TGTGCCAGCAGGATATCTCCTGGGACGGACACCTACGAGCAGTACTTC. Translating gives CASRISPGTDTYEQYF.

This clonotype came up once. This chain connects TRBV9 to TRBJ2-2; D is possibly TRBD1 (7 bases). This CDR3 has 18 amino acids. Looked up from germline, CDR1 is SGDLS and CDR2 is YYNGEE. The ends were cut back, 4 bases at V and 0 bases at J, with 19 bases in the middle. Here the CDR3 reads CASSIASGGTANTGELFF. The CDR3 coding sequence is TGTGCCAGCAGCATCGCCTCTGGGGGGACAGCGAACACCGGGGAGCTGTTTTTT.